Sequencing of this T cell receptor (beta chain) was carried out in a study of CD8 T cells in Susac syndrome. The length of the CDR3 is 15 residues. V was shortened by 0 bases and J by 2 bases, with 8 bases between the two germline ends. Germline values: CDR1 KGHSH, CDR2 LQKENI. Random hexamers primed reverse transcription of about 0.45 to 1 ug RNA. It was immunoSEQ multiplex PCR that amplified TCR beta CDR3 across 54 Vbeta and 13 Jbeta. In TCRdb, the immunoSEQ multiplex PCR reads were re-called with MiXCR into one record per CDR3 protein. Among 150,000 to 250,000 distinct CDR3 sequences listed, about 96% were seen once.

This receptor was identified in a human donor with multiple sclerosis. This chain links TRBV18 with TRBJ1-5, with D possibly being TRBD1 (5 bases). Input material: CD4+ T cells from PBMCs. CDR3 sequence: CASSPPGGGNQPQHF. The CDR3 DNA sequence: TGTGCCAGCTCACCACCGGGAGGGGGCAATCAGCCCCAGCATTTT. Full variable domain (rest looked up from reference TRBV18 and TRBJ1-5): NAGVMQNPRHLVRRRGQEARLRCSPMKGHSHVYWYRQLPEEGLKFMVYLQKENIIDESGMPKERFSAEFPKEGPSILRIQQVVRGDSAAYFCASSPPGGGNQPQHFGDGTRLSIL.